These 19 T cell receptor beta chains were all obtained from the same sample, sequenced in a study of T cells after yellow fever vaccination. TCRdb ran MiXCR on the 5' RACE reads and lists one entry per CDR3 protein. Found here are 350,000 to 450,000 distinct CDR3 sequences, roughly 6.1% of them singletons; the top ten hold 15%. The source material was PBMCs, sampled 5 days after the yellow fever booster vaccination. Every receptor here comes from a young man who received the YFV17D yellow fever vaccine.

The chain joins TRBV15 to TRBJ2-1; TRBD1 agrees at 10 bases. V gave up 0 bases and J gave up 9 bases; unmatched junction bases: 11. From germline, CDR1 is LNHNV and CDR2 YYDKDF (reference sequence). CDR3 length equals 17 residues. The CDR3 loop is CATSREQGTGDGSEQFF. CDR3 bases: TGTGCCACCAGCAGAGAACAAGGGACAGGGGACGGTAGTGAGCAGTTCTTC. The whole variable domain, filled in from reference TRBV15 and TRBJ2-1, reads DAMVIQNPRYQVTQFGKPVTLSCSQTLNHNVMYWYQQKSSQAPKLLFHYYDKDFNNEADTPDNFQSRRPNTSFCFLDIRSPGLGDTAMYLCATSREQGTGDGSEQFFGPGTRLTVL.

This clonotype was observed at least ten times. The genes are TRBV7-8 and TRBJ2-5; 14 nucleotides match TRBD2. The V gene end was trimmed by 4 bases and the J gene end by 4 bases; junction bases not matched to a gene: 14. Germline V gene sequence: CDR1 SGHVS, CDR2 FQNEAQ. CDR3 length: 19 residues. The CDR3 DNA follows: TGTGCCAGCAGCTCACCTCCGGGACTAGCGGGAGTCTTATCAGAGACCCAGTACTTC. Translating it yields CASSSPPGLAGVLSETQYF.

This clonotype has only a few counts. The chain links TRBV7-2 to TRBJ1-1; D not resolved. Per germline, CDR1 SGHTA and CDR2 FQGNSA. V was shortened by 6 bases and J by 4 bases, with 9 bases between the two germline ends. This CDR3 has 12 amino acids. CDR3: CASRLLATEAFF. Here the CDR3 DNA reads TGTGCCAGCAGACTCTTGGCCACTGAAGCTTTCTTT.

This clonotype was recorded many times. The chain joins TRBV6-2 or TRBV6-3 to TRBJ2-7; 8 bases agree with TRBD2. The CDR3 sequence is 11 residues long. Germline-derived CDR1 and CDR2 are MNHEY and SVGEGT. Germline trimming cut 5 bases from V and 12 bases from J; bases unmatched to any gene: 6. The CDR3 reads CASSTGLVRYF. The CDR3 coding sequence is TGTGCCAGCAGTACGGGACTAGTACGGTACTTC.

This clonotype was detected many times. The chain couples TRBV29-1 to TRBJ2-1; possibly TRBD2 for D (5 bases). The CDR3 consists of 10 residues. The ends were cut back, 4 bases at V and 10 bases at J, with 8 bases in the middle. The germline CDR1 and CDR2 sequences are SQVTM and ANQGSEA. DNA of the CDR3: TGCAGCGTTGCATCGGGAGAGCAGTTCTTC. It is translated as CSVASGEQFF.

This clonotype was counted a few times. The V call is TRBV21-1, the J call TRBJ2-3; the table's D call TRBD2 went unverified against the DNA. TRBV21-1 is reported as a pseudogene. There are 18 residues in the CDR3. The CDR3 DNA is TGTGCCAGCAGCAAGAGGACTAGCGGGAGCGTAGGGACAGATACGCAGTATTTT. Translating it yields CASSKRTSGSVGTDTQYF.

This clonotype has more than one count but fewer than ten. The chain is built from TRBV5-1 and TRBJ2-6; D remains unclear. This CDR3 contains 15 residues. Trimming stripped 0 bases from V and 0 bases from J, with 4 bases between. From germline, CDR1 is SGHRS and CDR2 YFSETQ. The CDR3 here is CASSLEVSGANVLTF. For the CDR3, the DNA is TGCGCCAGCAGCTTGGAAGTCTCTGGGGCCAACGTCCTGACTTTC.

V gene TRBV5-1 combines with J gene TRBJ2-3; D perhaps matches TRBD1 (6 bases). Germline CDR1 and CDR2: SGHRS and YFSETQ. CDR3 size: 14 residues. Deletions cut 5 bases from V and 1 base from J, with 11 bases between. In nucleotides, the CDR3 is TGCGCCAGCAGACCAGGGGACCGCACAGATACGCAGTATTTT. It translates to CASRPGDRTDTQYF.

This clonotype was seen only a few times. This chain connects TRBV12-3 or TRBV12-4 to TRBJ1-1; TRBD1 is a possible D gene (6 bases). V was clipped by 6 bases and J by 5 bases, with 25 bases between them. The CDR3 length is 17 residues. This CDR3 is CASSLARQVMPTTEAFF. The CDR3 DNA reads as TGTGCCAGCAGCCTCGCGCGACAGGTTATGCCCACAACTGAAGCTTTCTTT.

This clonotype was detected only a few times. The V and J genes are TRBV6-1 and TRBJ1-2; a possible D gene is TRBD1 (5 bases). Germline V gene sequence: CDR1 MNHNS, CDR2 SASEGT. CDR3 size: 13 residues. V lost 1 base to trimming and J lost 6 bases, with 9 bases between them. In nucleotides, the CDR3 is TGTGCCAGCAGTGAAGAAAGGGGCGATGGCTACACCTTC. This codes for CASSEERGDGYTF.

The V and J genes are TRBV7-9 and TRBJ2-3, with a weak D call TRBD2 (6 bases). Germline V gene lookup returns CDR1 SEHNR and CDR2 FQNEAQ (reference sequence). The CDR3 length is 15 residues. Trimming left V 5 bases short and J 0 bases short, with 12 bases between. Here the CDR3 reads CASSILSGSTDTQYF. The CDR3 coding sequence is TGTGCCAGCAGCATCCTTAGCGGAAGCACAGATACGCAGTATTTT.

This clonotype has just a few counts. The chain has TRBV6-1 and TRBJ2-1; 9 nucleotides line up with TRBD1. This CDR3 comprises 15 residues. The germline V gene encodes CDR1 MNHNS and CDR2 SASEGT. After removal of 6 bases from V and 7 bases from J, the junction contained 10 bases not matched to a gene. This chain's CDR3 is CASRTTGTGLNEQFF. The CDR3 DNA follows: TGTGCCAGCAGGACAACCGGGACAGGGCTTAATGAGCAGTTCTTC.

In this sample, this clonotype turned up many times. The gene calls are TRBV7-2 and TRBJ2-7; 7 nucleotides align to TRBD1. CDR1 SGHTA and CDR2 FQGNSA come from the germline V gene. J gave up 0 bases and V 4 bases, and 3 bases lay outside the gene matches. The CDR3 totals 14 residues. The CDR3 sequence: CASSSRQGSYEQYF. CDR3 coding DNA: TGTGCCAGCAGCTCCCGACAGGGCTCCTACGAGCAGTACTTC.

At least ten counts were recorded for this clonotype. The V and J genes are TRBV7-9 and TRBJ2-7, with D unclear. Trimming left V 2 bases short and J 2 bases short, with 13 bases between. This CDR3 comprises 15 residues. Germline loops: CDR1 SEHNR, CDR2 FQNEAQ (reference sequence). The CDR3 protein is CASSLRFAATYEQYF. For the CDR3, the DNA is TGTGCCAGCAGCTTAAGGTTTGCGGCCACCTACGAGCAGTACTTC.

This clonotype was seen at least ten times. The rearrangement joins TRBV7-9 to TRBJ2-7; D may correspond to TRBD1 or TRBD2 (5 bases each). In germline, CDR1 is SEHNR, CDR2 FQNEAQ (reference sequence). This CDR3 is 17 amino acids long. V was trimmed by 3 bases and J by 4 bases, leaving 22 bases between them. CDR3 residues: CASSFGPPGTRWYEQYF. The CDR3 region has the DNA TGTGCCAGCAGCTTTGGCCCACCCGGGACGCGGTGGTACGAGCAGTACTTC.

This clonotype showed up many times. V usage is TRBV12-3 or TRBV12-4 and J usage is TRBJ2-1; 9 bases are shared with TRBD2. J gave up 6 bases and V 1 base, and 4 bases lay outside the gene matches. This CDR3 spans 15 amino acids. CDR3 coding DNA: TGTGCCAGCAGTTTAGTAGCGGGAGATAGCAATGAGCAGTTCTTC. Translated: CASSLVAGDSNEQFF.

This clonotype was counted between two and nine times. The rearrangement links TRBV29-1 to TRBJ2-3; D is perhaps TRBD2 (6 bases). The germline V and J ends were trimmed by 6 bases and 0 bases, with 22 bases remaining between them. The CDR3 length is 17 residues. The germline V gene has CDR1 SQVTM and CDR2 ANQGSEA. This CDR3 is CSVVWFGGTASTDTQYF. CDR3 nucleotide sequence: TGCAGCGTGGTCTGGTTTGGGGGGACGGCTAGCACAGATACGCAGTATTTT.

This clonotype came up once. Germline is not matched at one junction end, which may reflect a read error. The chain employs TRBV6-2 or TRBV6-3 and TRBJ2-7; 8 bases line up with TRBD2. CDR1 is MNHEY, CDR2 SVGEGT, per germline. The CDR3 has 21 residues. CDR3 nucleotides: TGTGCCACCAGTTACAGAAAAGGACGGGGCCCGGGCGGGAGGCCCCCGGGCGAGCAGTACTTC. This encodes CATSYRKGRGPGGRPPGEQYF.

The chain couples TRBV4-3 to TRBJ2-5, with D possibly TRBD1 on 6 matching bases. V lost 8 bases and J 2 bases, leaving 27 bases between the germline ends. Germline V CDR1 and CDR2: LGHNA, YSLEER. The length of the CDR3 is 18 residues. CDR3 sequence: CASCEPRTGPPGQETQYF. The CDR3 DNA reads as TGCGCCAGCTGCGAACCTCGTACAGGGCCGCCGGGGCAAGAGACCCAGTACTTC.